These T cell receptor beta chains were read from a single sample in a study of graft-versus-host responses after intestinal transplantation. Profiling relied on immunoSEQ multiplex PCR, and the TCRdb table lists in-frame clones only, not all of them. This sample has 7,500 to 9,000 clones; over 90% occur once, and the top ten carry around 2.3%. The source was PBMCs, collected 11 days after intestinal transplantation. Receptors were obtained from a human patient who received an intestinal transplant, so some T cells may come from the graft donor. CDR3s include the opening cysteine and the closing phenylalanine or tryptophan. D genes are given only for firm matches. Part of the rows lack a size; the others show once, few, many or a class for expanded clones.

V: TRBV19
size: -
J: TRBJ1-2
D: TRBD1
CDR3: CASYPPGQGNYGYTF

V: TRBV6-1
size: -
J: TRBJ1-2
D: TRBD1
CDR3: CASIRDRGFGYGYTF

V: TRBV19
size: -
J: TRBJ2-1
D: -
CDR3: CASSTGLSYNEQFF

V: TRBV9
size: -
J: TRBJ1-1
D: -
CDR3: CASSVGGAGTEAFF

V: TRBV28
size: -
J: TRBJ1-5
D: TRBD1
CDR3: CASRGTGGIFQPQHF

V: TRBV28
size: -
J: TRBJ1-1
D: -
CDR3: CASSPSLDSNTEAFF

V: TRBV28
size: once
J: TRBJ1-1
D: -
CDR3: CASTPGSPANTEAFF

V: TRBV9
size: -
J: TRBJ2-2
D: -
CDR3: CASSELNTGELFF

V: TRBV10-2
size: -
J: TRBJ1-1
D: TRBD1
CDR3: CASRQGANTEAFF

V: TRBV11-2
size: -
J: TRBJ2-2
D: TRBD1
CDR3: CASSPPDRGRLGELFF

V: TRBV7-6
size: -
J: TRBJ2-3
D: TRBD2
CDR3: CASRVSGGQVTDTQYF

V: TRBV11-2
size: -
J: TRBJ2-7
D: TRBD1
CDR3: CASSPRQGLDYEQYF

V: TRBV6-5
size: -
J: TRBJ2-2
D: TRBD1
CDR3: CASSYGQANTGELFF

V: TRBV4-1
size: -
J: TRBJ2-5
D: TRBD1
CDR3: CASGQGAGETQYF

V: TRBV9
size: -
J: TRBJ1-3
D: -
CDR3: CASSGQGRGSGNTIYF

V: TRBV27
size: once
J: TRBJ2-5
D: -
CDR3: CASSSSLDRTQETQYF

V: TRBV9
size: -
J: TRBJ2-5
D: -
CDR3: CASSVQGQETQYF

V: TRBV4-1
size: -
J: TRBJ1-2
D: -
CDR3: CASSQAGDNPYGYTF

V: TRBV29-1
size: -
J: TRBJ1-1
D: -
CDR3: CSVMSGNTEAFF

V: TRBV7-9
size: -
J: TRBJ2-7
D: -
CDR3: CASSRSGYEQYF

V: TRBV29-1
size: -
J: TRBJ1-3
D: -
CDR3: CSVEAYFSRTIYF

V: TRBV10-3
size: -
J: TRBJ1-2
D: -
CDR3: CAISEKKSLATTNYGYTF

V: TRBV11-3
size: -
J: TRBJ1-3
D: -
CDR3: CASSYSSGNTIYF